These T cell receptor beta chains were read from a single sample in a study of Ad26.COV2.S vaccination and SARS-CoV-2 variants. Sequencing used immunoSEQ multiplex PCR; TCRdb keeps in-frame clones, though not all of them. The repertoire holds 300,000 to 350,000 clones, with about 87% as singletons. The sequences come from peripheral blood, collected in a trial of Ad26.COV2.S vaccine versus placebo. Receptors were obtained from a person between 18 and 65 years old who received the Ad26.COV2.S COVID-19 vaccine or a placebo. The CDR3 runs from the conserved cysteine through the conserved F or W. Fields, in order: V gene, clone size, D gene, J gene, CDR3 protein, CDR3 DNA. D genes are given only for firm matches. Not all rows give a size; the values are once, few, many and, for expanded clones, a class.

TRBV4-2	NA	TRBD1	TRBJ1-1	CASSQDRGGGMNTEAFF	TGTGCCAGCAGCCAAGATAGAGGGGGCGGAATGAACACTGAAGCTTTCTTT
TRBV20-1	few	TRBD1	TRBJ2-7	CSASLGQASYEQYF	TGCAGTGCTAGTCTGGGACAGGCTTCCTACGAGCAGTACTTC
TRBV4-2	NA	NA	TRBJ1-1	CASMGRITEAFF	TGTGCCAGCATGGGGAGGATTACTGAAGCTTTCTTT
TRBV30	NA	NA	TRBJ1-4	CAWSRRQAAYNEKLFF	TGTGCCTGGAGTAGACGACAAGCAGCCTACAATGAAAAACTGTTTTTT
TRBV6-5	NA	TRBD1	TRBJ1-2	CASSYSPGTGGGYTF	TGTGCCAGCAGCTATTCCCCCGGGACAGGTGGTGGCTACACCTTC
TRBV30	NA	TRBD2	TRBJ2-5	CAWSLGLAARTQYF	TGTGCCTGGAGTTTAGGGCTAGCGGCCAGGACCCAGTACTTC
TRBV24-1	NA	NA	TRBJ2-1	CATSDRPLGEQFF	TGTGCCACCAGTGACCGCCCTTTGGGTGAGCAGTTCTTC
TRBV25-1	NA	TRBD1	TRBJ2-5	CASSRQGMGETQYF	TGTGCCAGCAGCCGACAGGGTATGGGGGAGACCCAGTACTTC
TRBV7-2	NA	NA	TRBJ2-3	CASSLARVVDTQYF	TGTGCCAGCAGCTTAGCTCGCGTGGTAGATACGCAGTATTTT
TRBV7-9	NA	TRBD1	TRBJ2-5	CASSPGTGGKTQYF	TGTGCCAGCAGCCCCGGGACAGGCGGGAAGACCCAGTACTTC
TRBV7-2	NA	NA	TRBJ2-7	CASSQHPYSYEQYF	TGTGCCAGCAGCCAACACCCTTACTCCTACGAGCAGTACTTC
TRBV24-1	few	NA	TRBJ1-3	CATSDLHTGTKSSGNTIYF	TGTGCCACCAGTGATTTGCATACCGGGACAAAGAGCTCTGGAAACACCATATATTTT
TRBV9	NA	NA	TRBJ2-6	CASAKDSGANVLTF	TGTGCCAGCGCCAAGGACTCTGGGGCCAACGTCCTGACTTTC
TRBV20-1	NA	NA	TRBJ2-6	CSASTGSNTGANVLTF	TGCAGTGCTAGTACCGGTAGTAATACTGGGGCCAACGTCCTGACTTTC
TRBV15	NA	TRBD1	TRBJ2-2	CATSSWDPGQGQDGELFF	TGTGCCACCAGCAGTTGGGATCCAGGACAGGGGCAAGACGGGGAGCTGTTTTTT
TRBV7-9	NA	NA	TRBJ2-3	CASSLSGGTDTQYF	TGTGCCAGCAGCCTTAGCGGAGGCACAGATACGCAGTATTTT
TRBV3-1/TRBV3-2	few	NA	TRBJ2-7	CASSLILASPYEQYF	TGTGCCAGCAGCCTGATTCTAGCGTCCCCATACGAGCAGTACTTC
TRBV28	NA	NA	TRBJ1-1	CASRAGGRVDTEAFF	TGTGCCAGCCGAGCGGGGGGCAGGGTAGACACTGAAGCTTTCTTT
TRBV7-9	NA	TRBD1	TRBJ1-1	CASSARQGARTEAFF	TGTGCCAGCAGCGCCCGACAGGGGGCGAGGACTGAAGCTTTCTTT
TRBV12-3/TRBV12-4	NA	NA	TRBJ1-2	CASRLGTDYGYTF	TGTGCCAGCCGACTGGGGACCGACTATGGCTACACCTTC
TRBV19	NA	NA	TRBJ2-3	CASPLPTDTQYF	TGTGCCAGCCCCCTTCCCACAGATACGCAGTATTTT
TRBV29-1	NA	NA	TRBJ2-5	CSAGAGQETQYF	TGCAGCGCAGGTGCAGGACAAGAGACCCAGTACTTC